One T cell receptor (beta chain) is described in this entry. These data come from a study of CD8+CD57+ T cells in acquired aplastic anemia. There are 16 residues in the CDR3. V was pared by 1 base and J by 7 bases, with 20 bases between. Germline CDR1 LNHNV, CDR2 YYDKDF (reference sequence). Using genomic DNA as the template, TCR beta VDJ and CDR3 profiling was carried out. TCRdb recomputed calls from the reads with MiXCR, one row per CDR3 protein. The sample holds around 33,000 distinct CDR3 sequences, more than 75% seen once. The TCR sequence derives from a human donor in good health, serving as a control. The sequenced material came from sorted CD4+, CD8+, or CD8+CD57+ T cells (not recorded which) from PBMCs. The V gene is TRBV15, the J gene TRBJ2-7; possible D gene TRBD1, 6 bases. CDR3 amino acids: CATSRGRTDFTGEQYF. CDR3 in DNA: TGTGCCACCAGCAGAGGCCGGACAGATTTCACCGGGGAGCAGTACTTC. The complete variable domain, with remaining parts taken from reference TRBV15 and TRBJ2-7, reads DAMVIQNPRYQVTQFGKPVTLSCSQTLNHNVMYWYQQKSSQAPKLLFHYYDKDFNNEADTPDNFQSRRPNTSFCFLDIRSPGLGDTAMYLCATSRGRTDFTGEQYFGPGTRLTVT.